This TCR beta chain is drawn from a study of OX40 agonist ivuxolimab in advanced cancers. About the study: Partial responses were observed in three patients, of whom one had hepatocellular carcinoma and two had cutaneous melanoma.

In germline, CDR1 is WSHSY, CDR2 SAAADI. The CDR3 sequence is 14 residues long. The V and J ends lost 6 bases and 5 bases respectively, with 13 bases between them. TCRdb keeps only in-frame clones here, not all; method: immunoSEQ multiplex PCR. The data contain about 56,000 clones, approximately 92% of them singletons. On this clone itself: What it recognizes is unknown.

At cycle 4 day 1, cycle 7 day 1, and baseline, blood was sampled. Study-wide points: Expanded peripheral T-cell antigen specificity went undetermined.

The chain has TRBV10-2 and TRBJ2-2, with D perhaps matching TRBD1 (5 bases). The TCR originated in an adult with an advanced solid tumor such as melanoma, head and neck, liver or kidney cancer. The sample was CD4+ or CD8+ T cells sorted from blood, taken in a trial of the OX40 agonist ivuxolimab. The DNA for the CDR3 is TGCGCCAGCAGGGGATTACAGGAGACCGGGGAGCTGTTTTTT. Protein product: CASRGLQETGELFF.